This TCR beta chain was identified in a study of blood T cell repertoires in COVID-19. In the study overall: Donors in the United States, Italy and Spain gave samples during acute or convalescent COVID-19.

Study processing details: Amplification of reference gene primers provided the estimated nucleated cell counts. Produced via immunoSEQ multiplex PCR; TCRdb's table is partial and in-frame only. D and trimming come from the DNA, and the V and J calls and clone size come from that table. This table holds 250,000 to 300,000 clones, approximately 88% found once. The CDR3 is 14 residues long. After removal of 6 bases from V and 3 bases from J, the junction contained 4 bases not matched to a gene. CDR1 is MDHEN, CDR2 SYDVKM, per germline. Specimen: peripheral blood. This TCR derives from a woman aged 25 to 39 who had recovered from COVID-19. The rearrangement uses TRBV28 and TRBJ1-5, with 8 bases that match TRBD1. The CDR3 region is CASSETGDNQPQHF. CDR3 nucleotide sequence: TGTGCCAGCAGCGAGACAGGGGACAATCAGCCCCAGCATTTT.